This entry lists 5 T cell receptor beta chains sequenced from one sample in a study of blood T cell repertoires in COVID-19. TCRdb's copy holds only in-frame clones and misses some; the assay was immunoSEQ multiplex PCR. Of roughly 280,000 clones listed, approximately 85% are singletons. The sequenced material came from peripheral blood. The origin of the receptors is an older woman with acute or convalescent COVID-19.

V and J are TRBV7-8 and TRBJ2-2; TRBD2 matches at 7 bases. The V gene's germline CDR1 is SGHVS and CDR2 FQNEAQ. The CDR3 runs to 15 residues. The J segment lost 5 bases and the V segment lost 3 bases, leaving 6 bases of the junction unmatched. This CDR3 is CASSFRTSKTGELFF. The DNA of the CDR3 is TGTGCCAGCAGCTTTAGGACTAGTAAGACCGGGGAGCTGTTTTTT.

This chain uses TRBV5-4 with TRBJ2-7; 9 positions match TRBD2. The germline CDR1 and CDR2 sequences are SGHNT and YYREEE (reference sequence). Germline trimming cut 3 bases from V and 5 bases from J; bases unmatched to any gene: 6. This CDR3 is built from 14 residues. CDR3 sequence: CASSSAGGPNEQYF. The CDR3 region has the DNA TGTGCCAGCAGCTCGGCGGGGGGGCCCAACGAGCAGTACTTC.

The chain employs TRBV18 and TRBJ1-1; the match to TRBD1 covers 8 bases. This CDR3 is built from 14 residues. The V and J ends lost 2 bases and 5 bases, in that order; junction bases with no gene match: 4. CDR1 is KGHSH and CDR2 is LQKENI in the germline V gene. The CDR3: CASSPAGGRTEAFF. In DNA form, the CDR3 reads TGTGCCAGCTCACCAGCAGGGGGCAGGACTGAAGCTTTCTTT.

This clone occurred a few times. The rearrangement joins TRBV10-3 to TRBJ1-1; 7 bases align to TRBD1. The germline V gene encodes CDR1 ENHRY and CDR2 SYGVKD. The CDR3 loop spans 13 amino acids. V shed 10 bases, J shed 1 base, and the junction held 6 bases outside the gene matches. This CDR3 is CATTGQANTEAFF. The CDR3 nucleotides read TGTGCCACCACCGGACAGGCGAACACTGAAGCTTTCTTT.

The genes are TRBV10-2 and TRBJ2-7, with 9 bases aligning to TRBD1. Germline assignment: CDR1 WSHSY and CDR2 SAAADI. Losses at the gene ends were 0 bases for V and 3 bases for J; bases not matched to a gene: 3. The CDR3 runs to 15 residues. The CDR3 region is CASSESGTGSYEQYF. The CDR3 bases are TGCGCCAGCAGTGAGTCGGGGACAGGGAGCTACGAGCAGTACTTC.